Below are 27 T cell receptor beta chains sequenced from a single sample in a study of T cell responses to AZD1222 COVID-19 vaccine. Sequencing used immunoSEQ multiplex PCR; TCRdb keeps in-frame clones, though not all of them. The repertoire holds 140,000 to 150,000 clones, with more than 70% as singletons. The sample in question was peripheral blood, obtained 28 days after the second AZD1222 dose. Every receptor here comes from an adult who received the AZD1222 COVID-19 vaccine.

This chain uses TRBV21-1 with TRBJ1-1; the table's TRBD1 call for D was not verified on the DNA. TRBV21-1 is a documented pseudogene. The CDR3 runs to 14 residues. The chain's CDR3 is CASSPRTGDTEAFF. The DNA of the CDR3 is TGTGCCAGCAGCCCGCGGACAGGGGACACTGAAGCTTTCTTT.

The V and J genes are TRBV18 and TRBJ1-1; D might be TRBD1 (6 bases). The V end lost 3 bases, the J end lost 7 bases, and 15 bases lay between the germline ends. The CDR3 covers 14 residues. Germline CDR1 KGHSH, CDR2 LQKENI. CDR3 sequence reads: CASSPRTEIHEAFF. CDR3 nucleotide sequence: TGTGCCAGCTCACCCCGGACAGAAATTCATGAAGCTTTCTTT.

This chain links TRBV3-1 (or the pseudogene TRBV3-2) with TRBJ1-2; no definite D call. Germline CDR1 and CDR2: LGHDT and YNNKEL (reference sequence). V lost 0 bases and J lost 6, with 11 bases in between. CDR3 length: 14 amino acids. The DNA of the CDR3 is TGTGCCAGCAGCCAAGATGGGGTGGGAAATGGCTACACCTTC. Its protein is CASSQDGVGNGYTF.

The gene calls are TRBV5-1 and TRBJ2-7, with D tentatively TRBD1 or TRBD2 (5 bases each). CDR1 is SGHRS and CDR2 is YFSETQ in the germline V gene. The CDR3 contains 17 residues. Trimming removed 3 bases at V and 5 bases at J, with 24 bases between. CDR3 region: CASSWGTLHTLNDEQYF. CDR3 nucleotides: TGCGCCAGCAGCTGGGGGACCCTACATACCCTAAATGACGAGCAGTACTTC.

The chain has TRBV11-2 and TRBJ2-2, with 8 positions matching TRBD2. The germline V gene encodes CDR1 SGHAT and CDR2 FQNNGV. V lost 3 bases and J lost 0; bases outside the gene matches: 0. The CDR3 loop spans 15 amino acids. CDR3 sequence reads: CASSLGLANTGELFF. The CDR3 DNA sequence: TGTGCCAGCAGCTTGGGACTAGCGAACACCGGGGAGCTGTTTTTT.

The chain is built from TRBV30 and TRBJ1-5; 9 positions match TRBD1. Looked up from germline, CDR1 is GTSNPN and CDR2 is SVGIG (reference sequence). This CDR3 has 14 residues. V dropped 8 bases and J dropped 1; count of bases not matched to a gene: 6. CDR3 region: CAATGGASNQPQHF. In DNA form, the CDR3 reads TGTGCCGCAACAGGGGGCGCGAGCAATCAGCCCCAGCATTTT. Using reference TRBV30 and TRBJ1-5 for the parts outside the CDR3, the full variable domain is SQTIHQWPATLVQPVGSPLSLECTVEGTSNPNLYWYRQAAGRGLQLLFYSVGIGQISSEVPQNLSASRPQDRQFILSSKKLLLSDSGFYLCAATGGASNQPQHFGDGTRLSIL.

The V gene is TRBV29-1, the J gene TRBJ2-1; D is ambiguous. The CDR3 is made up of 17 amino acids. Germline assignment: CDR1 SQVTM and CDR2 ANQGSEA. Trimming shortened V by 1 base and J by 0 bases, and 16 bases separated the two germline ends. CDR3 residues: CSVEGVATYSSYNEQFF. The DNA of the CDR3 is TGCAGCGTTGAAGGGGTCGCGACTTATAGCTCCTACAATGAGCAGTTCTTC.

This chain joins TRBV5-4 and TRBJ2-4; D might be TRBD2 (7 bases). This CDR3 spans 16 amino acids. CDR1 and CDR2 from the germline V gene are SGHNT and YYREEE (reference sequence). Trimming removed 4 bases from V and 1 base from J, with 15 bases in between. In nucleotides, the CDR3 is TGTGCCAGCAGCCCACCGGGGGGCCTGGCCAAAAACATTCAGTACTTC. This translates into CASSPPGGLAKNIQYF.

The chain is built from TRBV4-2 and TRBJ2-7; the match to TRBD2 covers 8 bases. The V gene end was trimmed by 4 bases and the J gene end by 0 bases; junction bases not matched to a gene: 8. CDR1 and CDR2 (germline): LGHNA, YNFKEQ. The CDR3 contains 16 residues. DNA of the CDR3: TGTGCCAGCAGCCTTGGGCAGCGGGAGAACTCCTACGAGCAGTACTTC. This gives the protein CASSLGQRENSYEQYF.

The rearrangement links TRBV7-6 to TRBJ2-2, with D perhaps matching TRBD1 or TRBD2 (5 bases each). V dropped 3 bases and J dropped 2 bases, with 10 bases sitting between them. The CDR3 consists of 15 residues. The V gene's germline CDR1 is SGHVS and CDR2 FNYEAQ. The CDR3 DNA reads TGTGCCAGCAGCTTCTCTGGGGACAACACCGGGGAGCTGTTTTTT. It specifies CASSFSGDNTGELFF. Full variable domain (outside the CDR3, taken from reference TRBV7-6 and TRBJ2-2): GAGVSQSPRYKVTKRGQDVALRCDPISGHVSLYWYRQALGQGPEFLTYFNYEAQQDKSGLPNDRFSAERPEGSISTLTIQRTEQRDSAMYRCASSFSGDNTGELFFGEGSRLTVL.

The gene calls are TRBV19 and TRBJ2-2, with D uncertain. The CDR3 loop spans 15 amino acids. Germline values: CDR1 LNHDA, CDR2 SQIVND (reference sequence). V lost 4 bases and J lost 3, with 12 bases in between. CDR3 region: CASSTYYKDTGELFF. CDR3 coding DNA: TGTGCCAGTAGTACGTACTATAAGGACACCGGGGAGCTGTTTTTT.

The chain combines TRBV30 with TRBJ1-3; the D gene is possibly TRBD1 (5 bases). Per germline, CDR1 GTSNPN and CDR2 SVGIG (reference sequence). Trimming removed 5 bases from V and 1 base from J, with 6 bases in between. The CDR3 length is 12 residues. In DNA form, the CDR3 reads TGTGCCTGGGGACAATCTGGAAACACCATATATTTT. Amino acids: CAWGQSGNTIYF. The variable domain in full, completed from reference TRBV30 and TRBJ1-3, reads SQTIHQWPATLVQPVGSPLSLECTVEGTSNPNLYWYRQAAGRGLQLLFYSVGIGQISSEVPQNLSASRPQDRQFILSSKKLLLSDSGFYLCAWGQSGNTIYFGEGSWLTVV.

The genes are TRBV28 and TRBJ2-7; TRBD1 matches at 7 bases. Germline-derived CDR1 and CDR2 are MDHEN and SYDVKM. The CDR3 is 13 amino acids. Unmatched junction bases numbered 3, after V lost 3 bases and J lost 4 bases. The CDR3 is CASSLTTGYEQYF. In DNA form, the CDR3 reads TGTGCCAGCAGTTTGACGACAGGGTACGAGCAGTACTTC.

The genes are TRBV7-2 and TRBJ2-7; D is uncertain. The CDR3 spans 12 residues. Germline V gene lookup returns CDR1 SGHTA and CDR2 FQGNSA. V gave up 3 bases and J gave up 3 bases, with 6 bases separating them. For the CDR3, the DNA is TGTGCCAGCAGCTTTCTAGACTACGAGCAGTACTTC. It specifies CASSFLDYEQYF.

V is TRBV5-4 and J is TRBJ2-3, with TRBD2 matching over 11 bases. With 5 bases clipped from V and 2 bases from J, the junction kept 7 bases outside the gene matches. Germline CDR1 reads SGHNT; CDR2 reads YYREEE (reference sequence). The CDR3 sequence is 16 residues long. The CDR3, as DNA: TGTGCCAGCAGAGAAAGGACTAGCGGGCCCACAGATACGCAGTATTTT. Translated: CASRERTSGPTDTQYF. Variable domain in full (rest from reference TRBV5-4 and TRBJ2-3): ETGVTQSPTHLIKTRGQQVTLRCSSQSGHNTVSWYQQALGQGPQFIFQYYREEENGRGNFPPRFSGLQFPNYSSELNVNALELDDSALYLCASRERTSGPTDTQYFGPGTRLTVL.

The genes are TRBV4-1 and TRBJ2-7, with a possible D match to TRBD2 (6 bases). This CDR3 has 15 residues. Germline values: CDR1 MGHRA, CDR2 YSYEKL. The V end lost 0 bases, the J end lost 6 bases, and 15 bases lay between the germline ends. The CDR3 protein is CASSQDSGTAVEQYF. CDR3 nucleotide sequence: TGCGCCAGCAGCCAAGACTCCGGGACTGCGGTCGAGCAGTACTTC.

V is TRBV11-2 and J is TRBJ2-1, with TRBD2 matching 8 bases. Germline CDR1 and CDR2: SGHAT and FQNNGV. This CDR3 is built from 17 residues. V was clipped by 2 bases and J by 5 bases; unmatched bases: 11. Written as DNA, the CDR3 is TGTGCCAGCAGCTTAAAATCGACGGGAGGGCCCCACAATGAGCAGTTCTTC. It yields the protein CASSLKSTGGPHNEQFF.

The V and J genes are TRBV6-5 and TRBJ1-1, with 7 bases fitting TRBD1. V lost 6 bases and J lost 4; bases outside the gene matches: 5. In germline, CDR1 is MNHEY, CDR2 SVGAGI. This CDR3 is built from 13 residues. DNA for the CDR3: TGTGCCAGCAGCCACAGGGGCATCACTGAAGCTTTCTTT. Translation gives CASSHRGITEAFF.

The CDR3 bases are TGTGCCAGCAGACCCCCCCGTAACACTGAAGCTTTCTTT. It translates to CASRPPRNTEAFF. The chain employs TRBV11-2 and TRBJ1-1, with no clear D. Trimming stripped 6 bases from V and 2 bases from J, with 10 bases between. Per germline, CDR1 SGHAT and CDR2 FQNNGV. The CDR3 is 13 residues long.

Only a few counts were recorded for this clone. The same CDR3 also results from other DNA sequences found in this sample. V gene TRBV7-3 combines with J gene TRBJ2-7; the match to TRBD2 covers 14 bases. The CDR3 consists of 15 residues. In germline, CDR1 is SGHTA, CDR2 FQGTGA. J lost 3 bases, V lost 2 bases, and 0 bases had no gene match. This chain's CDR3 is CASSLGTSGSYEQYF. DNA of the CDR3: TGTGCCAGCAGCTTAGGGACTAGCGGGAGCTACGAGCAGTACTTC.

CDR3 DNA: TGTGCCAGCAGCGCCACCGGGAGCGGGAGCCGGTCCGGGGAGCTGTTTTTT. This gives the protein CASSATGSGSRSGELFF. J is TRBJ2-2 and V is TRBV9, with 8 bases that match TRBD2. The CDR3 is made up of 17 amino acids. Germline V gene lookup returns CDR1 SGDLS and CDR2 YYNGEE. Losses at the gene ends were 3 bases for V and 6 bases for J; bases not matched to a gene: 13.

The chain employs TRBV7-3 and TRBJ1-1, with TRBD1 matching 7 bases. Germline lookup yields CDR1 SGHTA and CDR2 FQGTGA. This CDR3 region has 13 residues. V gave up 5 bases and J gave up 6 bases; unmatched junction bases: 6. CDR3 amino acids: CASSPTGEAEAFF. As DNA, the CDR3 is TGTGCCAGCAGCCCAACAGGGGAGGCTGAAGCTTTCTTT.

The rearrangement joins TRBV19 to TRBJ2-1; possible D gene TRBD2, 7 bases. Germline lookup yields CDR1 LNHDA and CDR2 SQIVND (reference sequence). The germline V and J ends were trimmed by 3 bases and 5 bases, with 14 bases remaining between them. The CDR3 is 15 amino acids. The CDR3 DNA follows: TGTGCCAGTAGTATCCGCAGGGGAGGGAACAATGAGCAGTTCTTC. Residues: CASSIRRGGNNEQFF.

The V and J genes are TRBV24-1 and TRBJ2-3; tentatively, D is TRBD1 or TRBD2 (6 bases each). Trimming removed 4 bases from V and 6 bases from J, with 16 bases in between. From germline, CDR1 is KGHDR and CDR2 SFDVKD. The CDR3 consists of 15 residues. CDR3 sequence reads: CATSEAKGGPDTQYF. Here the CDR3 DNA reads TGTGCCACCAGTGAGGCTAAGGGGGGCCCCGATACGCAGTATTTT.

The chain links TRBV5-6 to TRBJ1-4, with D unclear. Germline assignment: CDR1 SGHDT and CDR2 YYEEEE. V was shortened by 2 bases and J by 4 bases, with 9 bases between the two germline ends. CDR3 length: 14 amino acids. DNA for the CDR3: TGTGCCAGCAGCTTCGGACGGGGTAATGAAAAACTGTTTTTT. This translates into CASSFGRGNEKLFF.

This chain connects TRBV4-2 to TRBJ1-6, with D possibly matching TRBD1 (5 bases). CDR1 LGHNA and CDR2 YNFKEQ come from the germline V gene. The CDR3 has 16 amino acids. Trimming removed 0 bases at V and 7 bases at J, with 13 bases between. The CDR3 nucleotides read TGTGCCAGCAGCCAAGATTTGGTGGGGGACAATTCACCCCTCCACTTT. Its protein product is CASSQDLVGDNSPLHF.

The chain links TRBV11-3 to TRBJ2-1, with 7 bases lining up with TRBD2. J lost 10 bases, V lost 1 base, and 4 bases had no gene match. The CDR3 sequence is 13 residues long. Germline CDR1 is SGHNT and CDR2 is YENEEA. As DNA, the CDR3 is TGTGCCAGCAGCTTAGTCGGGAGGAGCGAGCAGTTCTTC. Residues: CASSLVGRSEQFF.